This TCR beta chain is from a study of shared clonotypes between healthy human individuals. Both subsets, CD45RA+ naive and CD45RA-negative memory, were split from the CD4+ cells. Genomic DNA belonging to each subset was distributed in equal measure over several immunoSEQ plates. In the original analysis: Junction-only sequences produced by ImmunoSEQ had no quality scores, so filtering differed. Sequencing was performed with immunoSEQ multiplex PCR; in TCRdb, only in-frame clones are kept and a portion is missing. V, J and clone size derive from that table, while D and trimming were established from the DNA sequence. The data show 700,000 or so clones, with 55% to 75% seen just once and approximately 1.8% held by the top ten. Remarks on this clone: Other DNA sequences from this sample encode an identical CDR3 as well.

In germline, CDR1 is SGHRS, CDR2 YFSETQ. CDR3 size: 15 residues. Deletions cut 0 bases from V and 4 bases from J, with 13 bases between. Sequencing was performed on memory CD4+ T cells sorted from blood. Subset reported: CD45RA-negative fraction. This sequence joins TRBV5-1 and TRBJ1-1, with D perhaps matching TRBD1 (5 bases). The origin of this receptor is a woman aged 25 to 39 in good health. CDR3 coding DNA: TGCGCCAGCAGCTTGGCCCAGGCGGGGGGCACTGAAGCTTTCTTT. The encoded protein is CASSLAQAGGTEAFF.